These 8 T cell receptor beta chains share one sample of origin, sequenced in a study of OX40 agonist ivuxolimab in advanced cancers. Here immunoSEQ multiplex PCR was the method, and the copy in TCRdb shows in-frame clones only, minus some. The sample contains about 89,000 clones, around nine tenths of which appear only once. Sample: CD4+ or CD8+ T cells sorted from blood, taken in a trial of the OX40 agonist ivuxolimab. Source of these receptors: an adult with an advanced solid tumor such as melanoma, head and neck, liver or kidney cancer.

This chain links TRBV11-2 with TRBJ1-6, with 7 nucleotides matching TRBD1. The CDR3 has 14 residues. Trimming cost V 3 bases and J 8 bases; bases outside gene matches: 4. Germline CDR1 is SGHAT and CDR2 is FQNNGV. This CDR3 is CASSLRQGDSPLHF. The CDR3, as DNA: TGTGCCAGCAGCTTGCGGCAGGGGGATTCACCCCTCCACTTT.

The chain couples TRBV6-4 to TRBJ2-7; the match to TRBD2 covers 9 bases. V gave up 7 bases and J gave up 7 bases; unmatched junction bases: 20. The CDR3 has 17 residues. Germline V CDR1 and CDR2: MRHNA, SNTAGT. CDR3 loop: CASTQTPRAAGGDEQYF. The CDR3 nucleotides read TGTGCCAGCACGCAAACCCCCAGGGCAGCGGGGGGTGATGAGCAGTACTTC.

The chain combines TRBV11-2 with TRBJ2-1, with TRBD1 matching 7 bases. Per the germline V gene, CDR1 is SGHAT and CDR2 is FQNNGV. Unmatched junction bases numbered 11, after V lost 5 bases and J lost 10 bases. The CDR3 has 14 amino acids. The CDR3 sequence: CASSPSGTDGEQFF. The DNA of the CDR3 is TGTGCCAGCAGCCCCTCTGGGACAGACGGAGAGCAGTTCTTC.

This chain connects TRBV5-1 to TRBJ1-6; 8 nucleotides agree with TRBD1. Trimming cost V 4 bases and J 7 bases; bases outside gene matches: 7. The CDR3 is 15 residues long. Germline CDR1 reads SGHRS; CDR2 reads YFSETQ. For the CDR3, the DNA is TGCGCCAGCAGCCCGGAGGACAGGGCCAATTCACCCCTCCACTTT. This translates into CASSPEDRANSPLHF. Looking up the rest from reference TRBV5-1 and TRBJ1-6 gives the full variable domain: KAGVTQTPRYLIKTRGQQVTLSCSPISGHRSVSWYQQTPGQGLQFLFEYFSETQRNKGNFPGRFSGRQFSNSRSEMNVSTLELGDSALYLCASSPEDRANSPLHFGNGTRLTVT.

CDR3 in DNA: TGCGCCAGCAGCTCCGGTTTCTATGGCTACACCTTC. It yields the protein CASSSGFYGYTF. V and J are TRBV5-1 and TRBJ1-2, with D hard to call. The V end lost 3 bases, the J end lost 4 bases, and 7 bases lay between the germline ends. Looked up from germline, CDR1 is SGHRS and CDR2 is YFSETQ. CDR3 length: 12 amino acids.

The sample holds a few counts of this clone. V is TRBV20-1 and J is TRBJ2-1; D is unclear. Germline V gene sequence: CDR1 DFQATT, CDR2 SNEGSKA (reference sequence). CDR3 length: 10 amino acids. V lost 5 bases to trimming and J lost 16 bases, with 15 bases between them. The CDR3 is CSAPDLSGFF. The CDR3 DNA sequence: TGCAGTGCTCCCGACCTATCGGGTTTCTTC.

The chain recombines TRBV5-1 with TRBJ2-7, with 10 bases identical to TRBD1. The germline V gene encodes CDR1 SGHRS and CDR2 YFSETQ. J was trimmed by 3 bases and V by 1 base; bases with no gene match: 4. The CDR3 has 15 residues. The CDR3, as DNA: TGCGCCAGCAGCTTGACCGGGACAGGGGACTACGAGCAGTACTTC. Translation gives CASSLTGTGDYEQYF. Full variable domain (rest looked up from reference TRBV5-1 and TRBJ2-7): KAGVTQTPRYLIKTRGQQVTLSCSPISGHRSVSWYQQTPGQGLQFLFEYFSETQRNKGNFPGRFSGRQFSNSRSEMNVSTLELGDSALYLCASSLTGTGDYEQYFGPGTRLTVT.

Concerning this clone itself: Distinct nucleotide sequences in the sample also encode this CDR3. The chain has TRBV7-2 and TRBJ2-1; 12 nucleotides agree with TRBD2. Germline values: CDR1 SGHTA, CDR2 FQGNSA. The V and J ends lost 6 bases and 9 bases, in that order; junction bases with no gene match: 6. The CDR3 covers 14 residues. CDR3 protein: CASRPSGGATEQFF. In nucleotides, the CDR3 is TGTGCCAGCAGACCTAGCGGGGGGGCCACTGAGCAGTTCTTC.